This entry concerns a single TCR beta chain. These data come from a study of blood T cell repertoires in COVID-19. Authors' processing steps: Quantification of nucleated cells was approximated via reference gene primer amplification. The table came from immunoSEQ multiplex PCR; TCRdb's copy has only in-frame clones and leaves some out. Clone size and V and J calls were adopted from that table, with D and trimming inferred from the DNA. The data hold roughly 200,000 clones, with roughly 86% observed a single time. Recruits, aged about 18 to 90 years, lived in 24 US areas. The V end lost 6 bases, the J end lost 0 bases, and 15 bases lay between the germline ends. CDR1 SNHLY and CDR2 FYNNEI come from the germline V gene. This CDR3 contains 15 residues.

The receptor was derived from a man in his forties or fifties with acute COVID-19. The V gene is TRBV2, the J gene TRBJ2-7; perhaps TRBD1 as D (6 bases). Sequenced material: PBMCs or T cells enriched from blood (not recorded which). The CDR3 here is CASSRSTGPSYEQYF. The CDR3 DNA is TGTGCCAGCAGCCGATCGACAGGACCCTCCTACGAGCAGTACTTC.